A single sample gave rise to the 26 T cell receptor beta chains below, sequenced in a study of blood T cell repertoires in COVID-19. Generated by immunoSEQ multiplex PCR, the TCRdb table keeps only in-frame clones and is missing some. The sample shows 320,000 or so clones, 85% of them seen only once. Sequencing was done on a sample of PBMCs or T cells enriched from blood (not recorded which). The origin of the receptors is a woman under 40 who had been exposed to COVID-19.

This clone was counted many times. The chain combines TRBV9 with TRBJ2-3; 7 nucleotides match TRBD2. Germline V gives CDR1 SGDLS, CDR2 YYNGEE. V was pared by 4 bases and J by 6 bases, with 17 bases of the junction left unmatched. This CDR3 contains 17 residues. CDR3 DNA sequence: TGTGCCAGCAGCCTGGGGGTCCGAGGGAGGGCCATCGATACGCAGTATTTT. Translated, it gives CASSLGVRGRAIDTQYF.

This clone was picked up one time. This chain uses TRBV3-1 (or the pseudogene TRBV3-2) with TRBJ1-3, with 7 nucleotides matching TRBD1. The trim removed 2 bases at V and 0 bases at J, leaving 4 bases unmatched. The CDR3 covers 16 residues. CDR1 is LGHDT, CDR2 YNNKEL, per germline (reference sequence). The CDR3, as DNA: TGTGCCAGCAGCCAAACGCAGGGGGTCTCTGGAAACACCATATATTTT. This translates into CASSQTQGVSGNTIYF.

The chain joins TRBV6-5 to TRBJ2-7; D may be TRBD2 (5 bases). Between the trimmed V and J ends, which lost 10 bases and 4 bases, there was a span of 11 bases. Germline CDR1 is MNHEY and CDR2 is SVGAGI. This CDR3 comprises 11 residues. The DNA of the CDR3 is TGTGCCACCTCGTCGGGATACGAGCAGTACTTC. Its protein is CATSSGYEQYF.

This chain uses TRBV12-3 or TRBV12-4 with TRBJ2-5; possible D gene TRBD2, 5 bases. CDR3 length: 12 amino acids. V was clipped by 5 bases and J by 5 bases, with 9 bases between them. The CDR3 loop is CASSTRGETQYF. The DNA for the CDR3 is TGTGCCAGCAGTACTAGAGGCGAGACCCAGTACTTC.

The CDR3 spells CASSTGFWSNQPQHF. CDR3 sequence (DNA): TGTGCCAGTAGTACGGGGTTTTGGAGCAATCAGCCCCAGCATTTT. The genes are TRBV19 and TRBJ1-5; D unclear. The CDR3 covers 15 residues. Germline assignment: CDR1 LNHDA and CDR2 SQIVND (reference sequence). V lost 4 bases and J lost 1, with 11 bases in between.

The chain recombines TRBV19 with TRBJ2-4; maybe TRBD1 (5 bases). Germline V lookup: CDR1 LNHDA, CDR2 SQIVND (reference sequence). This CDR3 region has 13 residues. Trimming removed 5 bases from V and 9 bases from J, with 14 bases in between. The CDR3 nucleotides read TGTGCCAGTAGTGACCACACCCAGGGCATTCAGTACTTC. Protein sequence: CASSDHTQGIQYF.

The chain recombines TRBV14 with TRBJ1-4, with 8 nucleotides matching TRBD1. CDR3 length: 18 residues. The V gene's germline CDR1 is SGHDN and CDR2 FVKESK. Trimming took 2 bases from V and 4 from J; bases not matched to a gene: 12. The chain's CDR3 is CASSQTTGAPRGNEKLFF. The CDR3 DNA reads as TGTGCCAGCAGCCAAACGACAGGGGCCCCGAGGGGTAATGAAAAACTGTTTTTT.

This chain links TRBV27 with TRBJ1-1; TRBD1 might be the D (5 bases). Looked up from germline, CDR1 is MNHEY and CDR2 is SMNVEV (reference sequence). Trimming took off 0 bases at V and 1 base at J, with 9 bases between the two ends. There are 15 residues in the CDR3. The CDR3 protein is CASSLSVGANTEAFF. CDR3 in DNA: TGTGCCAGCAGTTTATCAGTAGGGGCGAACACTGAAGCTTTCTTT.

Ten or more counts support this clone. The chain has TRBV12-5 and TRBJ1-1, with 10 nucleotides matching TRBD1. The CDR3 is 15 residues long. J was trimmed by 6 bases and V by 4 bases; bases with no gene match: 8. Germline V gene sequence: CDR1 LGHNT, CDR2 FRNRAP. The CDR3 loop reads CASGWEDRGTSEAFF. CDR3 nucleotides: TGTGCTAGTGGTTGGGAGGACAGGGGGACTTCTGAAGCTTTCTTT.

This clone was recorded once. The V gene is TRBV28, the J gene TRBJ1-1; 8 nucleotides align to TRBD1. The CDR3 length is 14 residues. Germline V gives CDR1 MDHEN, CDR2 SYDVKM. Trimming at V came to 8 bases and at J to 10 bases, leaving 15 bases not matched to a gene. The CDR3 nucleotides are TGTGCCAGCGCCATCCCCAGACAGGGGCTCCCAGCTTTCTTT. The encoded protein is CASAIPRQGLPAFF.

This clone was counted a single time. Being one base from a much bigger clone, this may be a read error. This chain joins TRBV13 and TRBJ2-3, with TRBD2 identical over 9 bases. Germline CDR1 and CDR2: PRHDT and FYEKMQ (reference sequence). CDR3 length equals 14 residues. DNA of the CDR3: TGTGCCAGCCGCCGCCGGGGGGCGGGGGGGCCTTTGGATTTT. Encoded protein: CASRRRGAGGPLDF.

The genes are TRBV4-2 and TRBJ2-1; TRBD2 matches at 9 bases. CDR1 and CDR2 (germline): LGHNA, YNFKEQ. With V trimmed by 4 bases and J by 7 bases, 8 bases remained unmatched. The CDR3 is 15 amino acids. The CDR3 protein is CASSLNSGSLNEQFF. The CDR3 nucleotides read TGTGCCAGCAGCCTAAATAGCGGGAGCCTAAATGAGCAGTTCTTC.

This chain connects TRBV28 to TRBJ1-2, with 7 bases aligning to TRBD1. J gave up 4 bases and V 8 bases, and 7 bases lay outside the gene matches. Germline CDR1 is MDHEN and CDR2 is SYDVKM. This CDR3 contains 13 residues. CDR3 sequence: CASSGGNPYGYTF. The CDR3 nucleotides are TGTGCCAGCTCAGGGGGGAACCCCTATGGCTACACCTTC.

The rearrangement links TRBV3-1 (or the pseudogene TRBV3-2) to TRBJ2-7; a possible D gene is TRBD1 (6 bases). The V end was cut by 0 bases, the J end by 9 bases, with 12 bases between. Germline CDR1 is LGHDT and CDR2 is YNNKEL (reference sequence). The CDR3 spans 13 residues. The CDR3 loop is CASSQEGARLQYF. CDR3 nucleotide sequence: TGTGCCAGCAGCCAAGAGGGGGCTCGCCTGCAGTACTTC.

The chain uses TRBV3-1 (or the pseudogene TRBV3-2) and TRBJ1-1; 10 positions agree with TRBD1. CDR1 is LGHDT, CDR2 YNNKEL, per germline (reference sequence). V gave up 4 bases and J gave up 2 bases; unmatched junction bases: 7. The CDR3 runs 16 residues. The DNA for the CDR3 is TGTGCCAGCAGCCGCGGGGGACAGGGGATAAACACTGAAGCTTTCTTT. This codes for CASSRGGQGINTEAFF.

The genes are TRBV14 and TRBJ2-1; tentatively, D is TRBD2 (5 bases). This CDR3 spans 18 amino acids. Looked up from germline, CDR1 is SGHDN and CDR2 is FVKESK. V lost 0 bases and J 8 bases, leaving 23 bases between the germline ends. The CDR3 nucleotides read TGTGCCAGCAGCCAAGAAGGCTTCGTAGAACTAGTGAGCGATGAGCAGTTCTTC. Its translation: CASSQEGFVELVSDEQFF.

The genes are TRBV29-1 and TRBJ1-1, with TRBD1 matching over 8 bases. Germline V gene lookup returns CDR1 SQVTM and CDR2 ANQGSEA. The CDR3 loop spans 15 amino acids. Trimming at V came to 4 bases and at J to 0 bases, leaving 7 bases not matched to a gene. The CDR3 is CSVVRGRPMNTEAFF. The DNA of the CDR3 is TGCAGCGTTGTCAGGGGGCGCCCAATGAACACTGAAGCTTTCTTT.

The genes are TRBV7-3 and TRBJ1-1, with a weak D call TRBD1 (6 bases). The germline V gene encodes CDR1 SGHTA and CDR2 FQGTGA. Trimming left V 5 bases short and J 3 bases short, with 19 bases between. The CDR3 length is 16 residues. This chain's CDR3 is CASSPSRDTRDTEAFF. For the CDR3, the DNA is TGTGCCAGCAGCCCAAGCCGGGACACTAGAGACACTGAAGCTTTCTTT.

The chain joins TRBV27 to TRBJ1-4; TRBD1 agrees at 9 bases. V was clipped by 4 bases and J by 8 bases; unmatched bases: 5. This CDR3 is built from 14 residues. Germline V gene data show CDR1 as MNHEY and CDR2 as SMNVEV (reference sequence). CDR3 residues: CASSSTGGEEKLFF. In nucleotides, the CDR3 is TGTGCCAGCAGTTCGACAGGGGGAGAAGAAAAACTGTTTTTT. The entire variable domain, with the rest obtained from reference TRBV27 and TRBJ1-4, is as follows: EAQVTQNPRYLITVTGKKLTVTCSQNMNHEYMSWYRQDPGLGLRQIYYSMNVEVTDKGDVPEGYKVSRKEKRNFPLILESPSPNQTSLYFCASSSTGGEEKLFFGSGTQLSVL.

Regarding this clone: Other DNA sequences of this sample code for an identical CDR3. This chain uses TRBV12-3 or TRBV12-4 with TRBJ2-7, with D hard to call. This CDR3 is 12 amino acids long. V dropped 3 bases and J dropped 4 bases, with 7 bases sitting between them. The CDR3 bases are TGTGCCAGCAGTTTCGGCGGATACGAGCAGTACTTC. This encodes CASSFGGYEQYF.

This chain joins TRBV28 and TRBJ1-2; 10 bases fit TRBD1. Losses at the gene ends were 5 bases for V and 3 bases for J; bases not matched to a gene: 3. Germline V gives CDR1 MDHEN, CDR2 SYDVKM. CDR3 length: 14 residues. CDR3 loop: CASSVGTGDYGYTF. CDR3 DNA sequence: TGTGCCAGCAGTGTGGGGACAGGGGACTATGGCTACACCTTC.

CDR3 residues: CASKDRVTEAFF. In DNA form, the CDR3 reads TGTGCCAGCAAGGACAGGGTCACTGAAGCTTTCTTT. The chain combines TRBV28 with TRBJ1-1; 8 bases align to TRBD1. Unmatched junction bases numbered 2, after V lost 7 bases and J lost 4 bases. CDR3 length equals 12 residues. Germline V CDR1 and CDR2: MDHEN, SYDVKM.

The rearrangement uses TRBV29-1 and TRBJ2-1; D call uncertain. This CDR3 spans 15 amino acids. CDR1 SQVTM and CDR2 ANQGSEA come from the germline V gene. V was cut by 5 bases and J by 0 bases, with 14 bases left in between. CDR3 protein: CSVLLRCSSYNEQFF. The CDR3 DNA reads as TGCAGCGTTCTACTCAGGTGCAGCTCCTACAATGAGCAGTTCTTC.

This sequence joins TRBV12-3 or TRBV12-4 and TRBJ2-7, with a possible D match to TRBD1 (6 bases). The CDR3 is 13 amino acids. Trimming removed 7 bases at V and 4 bases at J, with 14 bases between. CDR3 nucleotides: TGTGCCAGCAAAACTGGGGGCACTTACGAGCAGTACTTC. It codes for CASKTGGTYEQYF.

The V gene is TRBV11-3, the J gene TRBJ2-3; no clear D gene. Per the germline V gene, CDR1 is SGHNT and CDR2 is YENEEA. Trimming pared 4 bases from V and 0 bases from J, leaving 11 bases between. CDR3 size: 15 residues. CDR3 in DNA: TGTGCCAGCAGCTCTCGAGCGTATAGCACAGATACGCAGTATTTT. Translating gives CASSSRAYSTDTQYF.

The V and J genes are TRBV4-3 and TRBJ1-3; 7 positions match TRBD1. V shed 3 bases, J shed 0 bases, and the junction held 8 bases outside the gene matches. The CDR3 is 17 amino acids. CDR1 and CDR2 (germline): LGHNA, YSLEER. The CDR3 loop reads CASSQTGTGFSGNTIYF. The CDR3 coding sequence is TGCGCCAGCAGCCAGACAGGGACCGGTTTCTCTGGAAACACCATATATTTT.